The rows below give T cell receptor beta chains drawn from one sample of a study of blood T cell repertoires in COVID-19. Data came from immunoSEQ multiplex PCR; TCRdb stores just in-frame clones and leaves some out. The sample has roughly 200,000 clones, approximately 89% seen once. Sequenced sample: peripheral blood. These receptors all come from a woman between 55 and 75 years old with acute or convalescent COVID-19. Each CDR3 is given with its conserved first and last residue. Clone size is given for some rows only: seen once, a few or many times, or a class if the clone is expanded.

v_call	clone_size	j_call	cdr3_aa
TRBV11-3	-	TRBJ2-2	CASSLGGNTGELFF
TRBV9	-	TRBJ2-7	CASSSNIAGGEQYF
TRBV29-1	-	TRBJ1-1	CSVGQNTEAFF
TRBV24-1	-	TRBJ1-2	CATSEGGSLKGDYGYTF
TRBV9	-	TRBJ2-1	CASSPLPGTNNEQFF
TRBV30	-	TRBJ1-2	CAWSIGGYGYTF
TRBV5-1	few	TRBJ1-2	CASSLSGGDYGYTF
TRBV27	-	TRBJ1-4	CASSPRTGDRLFF
TRBV30	-	TRBJ1-3	CAWRRNRGINTIYF
TRBV28	-	TRBJ1-5	CASSKSNQPQHF
TRBV27	-	TRBJ2-5	CASSLRRTREETQYF
TRBV19	-	TRBJ2-2	CASSIIADTGELFF
TRBV28	-	TRBJ1-1	CASSLQGELEAFF
TRBV28	once	TRBJ2-3	CASSLVLRLAGGSTDTQYF
TRBV28	few	TRBJ2-3	CASSLYSDTQYF
TRBV29-1	few	TRBJ2-1	CSVEVRIASEQFF
TRBV7-3	once	TRBJ2-1	CASSLMGTINEQFF
TRBV6-6	-	TRBJ1-5	CASRRVNNQPQHF
TRBV5-1	-	TRBJ2-7	CASSLEGGFYEQYF
TRBV9	-	TRBJ2-3	CASSRKAGEGVDTQYF
TRBV19	-	TRBJ1-1	CASKGQGANEAFF
TRBV27	once	TRBJ1-4	CASSAGGQTKLFF
TRBV19	-	TRBJ1-6	CASSILEGRNSPLHF
TRBV28	-	TRBJ2-5	CASSGDRGETQYF
TRBV2	-	TRBJ1-2	CASHWGGGYGYTF
TRBV3-1/TRBV3-2	-	TRBJ1-1	CASSQSPLRTGTEAFF
TRBV12-3/TRBV12-4	-	TRBJ2-5	CASSLGEAQYF
TRBV12-3/TRBV12-4	-	TRBJ1-3	CASSINTGNTIYF